What follows are 25 T cell receptor beta chains derived from one specimen sequenced in a study of T-cell memory formation after mild COVID-19. TCRdb analysed the 5' RACE reads with MiXCR anew, one entry per CDR3 protein. Seen here are some 250,000 distinct CDR3 sequences, about a sixth observed once, and the top ten hold more than 20%. The specimen was PBMCs or a T cell subset sorted from them (not recorded which). The receptors shown here come from a man between 18 and 35 years old who had mild COVID-19 (a few samples of this study predate the infection). Cell type and time point are not known.

This rearrangement joins TRBV24-1 to TRBJ2-1; TRBD2 matches at 7 bases. V shed 4 bases and J 9 bases; nucleotides not matched to a gene: 5. The germline V gene has CDR1 KGHDR and CDR2 SFDVKD. This CDR3 has 13 amino acids. The CDR3: CATSDTQRGEQFF. DNA for the CDR3: TGTGCCACCAGTGACACCCAGCGGGGTGAGCAGTTCTTC.

This chain connects TRBV5-1 to TRBJ2-6, with D perhaps matching TRBD2 (6 bases). The CDR3 has 15 residues. The germline V gene encodes CDR1 SGHRS and CDR2 YFSETQ. Trimming cost V 9 bases and J 0 bases, with 13 bases left between them. The chain's CDR3 is CATSDGGSGANVLTF. The DNA of the CDR3 is TGCGCCACCTCCGACGGGGGCTCTGGGGCCAACGTCCTGACTTTC.

There are a few counts of this clonotype. A read error may explain this, as a much larger clone is one base away. This sequence joins TRBV11-2 and TRBJ2-5; a possible D gene is TRBD2 (5 bases). The V end lost 0 bases, the J end lost 2 bases, and 13 bases lay between the germline ends. The CDR3 has 16 residues. The germline V gene encodes CDR1 SGHAT and CDR2 FQNNGV. CDR3 sequence: CASSLERLSGQETQYF. The CDR3 DNA follows: TGTGCCAGCAGCTTAGAAAGACTATCGGGGCAAGAGACCCAGTACTTC.

The genes are TRBV12-3 or TRBV12-4 and TRBJ1-5; maybe TRBD1 (6 bases). V was trimmed by 6 bases and J by 4 bases, leaving 16 bases between them. The CDR3 spans 15 residues. The CDR3 here is CASSRWDTENQPQHF. DNA for the CDR3: TGTGCCAGCAGCCGATGGGACACGGAAAATCAGCCCCAGCATTTT.

Many counts were recorded for this clonotype. J is TRBJ1-1 and V is TRBV6-5; no clear D. Per germline, CDR1 MNHEY and CDR2 SVGAGI. The CDR3 is 12 residues long. Trimming cost V 8 bases and J 7 bases, with 14 bases left between them. In DNA form, the CDR3 reads TGTGCCAGCGCTACAAGAACCGGTGAAGCTTTCTTT. Protein sequence: CASATRTGEAFF.

This clonotype was counted between two and nine times. The V call is TRBV7-9, the J call TRBJ2-5; 9 bases are a match to TRBD1. This CDR3 has 16 amino acids. Germline V gives CDR1 SEHNR, CDR2 FQNEAQ (reference sequence). V shed 3 bases and J 5 bases; nucleotides not matched to a gene: 10. The CDR3 loop is CASSFPQGAVLETQYF. CDR3 nucleotide sequence: TGTGCCAGCAGCTTCCCACAGGGGGCCGTTCTTGAGACCCAGTACTTC. The full variable domain, with the rest looked up from reference TRBV7-9 and TRBJ2-5, is DTGVSQNPRHKITKRGQNVTFRCDPISEHNRLYWYRQTLGQGPEFLTYFQNEAQLEKSRLLSDRFSAERPKGSFSTLEIQRTEQGDSAMYLCASSFPQGAVLETQYFGPGTRLLVL.

This clonotype has a handful of counts. The rearrangement uses TRBV6-2 or TRBV6-3 and TRBJ1-5; 9 bases align to TRBD1. The CDR3 is made up of 15 amino acids. Trimming took 6 bases from V and 2 from J; bases not matched to a gene: 5. Looked up from germline, CDR1 is MNHEY and CDR2 is SVGEGT. The DNA for the CDR3 is TGTGCCAGCAGGGACCGGGACAGGGGCAATCAGCCCCAGCATTTT. Amino acids: CASRDRDRGNQPQHF.

V and J are TRBV3-1 and TRBJ2-7; no clear D. Germline assignment: CDR1 LGHDT and CDR2 YNNKEL (reference sequence). The ends were cut back, 4 bases at V and 4 bases at J, with 8 bases in the middle. This CDR3 has 12 amino acids. This CDR3 is CASSLSWYEQYF. CDR3 in DNA: TGTGCCAGCAGCCTGTCGTGGTACGAGCAGTACTTC.

This clonotype was picked up many times. The V gene is TRBV5-6, the J gene TRBJ2-1; 7 bases fit TRBD1. CDR1 and CDR2 (germline): SGHDT, YYEEEE. The ends lost 2 bases at V and 2 bases at J; junction bases unmatched: 4. The CDR3 length is 15 residues. As DNA, the CDR3 is TGTGCCAGCAGCTTCGGCGACAGGGCCTACAATGAGCAGTTCTTC. Translated, it gives CASSFGDRAYNEQFF.

The gene calls are TRBV28 and TRBJ2-7; 10 bases are shared with TRBD1. Germline CDR1 is MDHEN and CDR2 is SYDVKM. This CDR3 is 14 amino acids long. V gave up 4 bases and J gave up 3 bases; unmatched junction bases: 3. This CDR3 is CASSSGQGGYEQYV. In DNA, the CDR3 is TGTGCCAGCAGTTCCGGACAGGGGGGCTACGAGCAGTACGTC.

The chain is built from TRBV28 and TRBJ2-5; D possibly corresponds to TRBD1 (5 bases). The ends were cut back, 8 bases at V and 9 bases at J, with 10 bases in the middle. The CDR3 runs 10 residues. Per germline, CDR1 MDHEN and CDR2 SYDVKM. CDR3 nucleotide sequence: TGTGCCAGCGGGTTAGGGGCCCAGTACTTC. It specifies CASGLGAQYF.

The chain uses TRBV2 and TRBJ2-7, with TRBD1 matching 8 bases. CDR1 SNHLY and CDR2 FYNNEI come from the germline V gene. The CDR3 is 14 residues long. Trimming took 6 bases from V and 1 from J; bases not matched to a gene: 5. CDR3 sequence: CASSEQGVSYEQYV. CDR3 DNA: TGTGCCAGCAGCGAACAGGGGGTATCCTACGAGCAGTACGTC.

The chain recombines TRBV6-1 with TRBJ2-7; unclear D gene. The V gene lost 6 bases and the J gene lost 0 bases, with 6 bases spanning the gap. The CDR3 has 12 amino acids. CDR1 is MNHNS, CDR2 SASEGT, per germline. In DNA form, the CDR3 reads TGTGCCAGCAGCCGCCTCTCCTACGAGCAGTACTTC. Encoded protein: CASSRLSYEQYF.

The chain is built from TRBV12-5 and TRBJ1-2, with D maybe TRBD1 (5 bases). The CDR3 runs to 13 residues. Germline CDR1 and CDR2: LGHNT and FRNRAP. Deletions cut 5 bases from V and 4 bases from J, with 11 bases between. Here the CDR3 reads CASGTSGLYGYTF. DNA for the CDR3: TGTGCTAGTGGTACCTCAGGGCTCTATGGCTACACCTTC.

The rearrangement uses TRBV10-3 and TRBJ1-2; 9 bases agree with TRBD1. Germline CDR1 is ENHRY and CDR2 is SYGVKD. The V gene end was trimmed by 1 base and the J gene end by 4 bases; junction bases not matched to a gene: 4. The CDR3 contains 15 residues. The CDR3 loop is CAISEWDRESYGYTF. The CDR3 nucleotides read TGTGCCATCAGTGAGTGGGACAGGGAATCCTATGGCTACACCTTC.

This clonotype was seen a few times. The rearrangement uses TRBV11-2 and TRBJ2-3, with 9 bases lining up with TRBD1. This CDR3 is built from 14 residues. Germline CDR1 is SGHAT and CDR2 is FQNNGV. Trimming at V came to 4 bases and at J to 4 bases, leaving 3 bases not matched to a gene. DNA of the CDR3: TGTGCCAGCAGCTGGACAGGGGCCCCAGATACGCAGTATTTT. It is translated as CASSWTGAPDTQYF.

This clonotype has only a few counts. The chain recombines TRBV11-3 with TRBJ2-3; 8 nucleotides align to TRBD1. Per the germline V gene, CDR1 is SGHNT and CDR2 is YENEEA. This CDR3 is built from 13 residues. The J segment lost 6 bases and the V segment lost 4 bases, leaving 3 bases of the junction unmatched. CDR3: CASSWTGLDTQYF. For the CDR3, the DNA is TGTGCCAGCAGCTGGACAGGGTTGGATACGCAGTATTTT.

The chain has TRBV20-1 and TRBJ2-1, with D tentatively TRBD1 (6 bases). The CDR3 is made up of 12 amino acids. The V end lost 4 bases, the J end lost 7 bases, and 11 bases lay between the germline ends. Germline V CDR1 and CDR2: DFQATT, SNEGSKA (reference sequence). CDR3 DNA sequence: TGCAGTGCTACATCGGACAGTAATGAGCAGTTCTTC. Protein sequence: CSATSDSNEQFF.

This clonotype has at least ten counts. The chain combines TRBV10-3 with TRBJ2-7; no firm D call. V lost 6 bases, J lost 3 bases, and 15 bases lay in between. Germline loops: CDR1 ENHRY, CDR2 SYGVKD. The CDR3 extends over 14 amino acids. CDR3 sequence: CAIRSGVAGYEQYV. The CDR3 DNA sequence: TGTGCCATCAGATCTGGAGTTGCCGGCTACGAGCAGTACGTC.

This rearrangement joins TRBV2 to TRBJ2-4; D not certain. The CDR3 runs to 12 residues. CDR1 is SNHLY, CDR2 FYNNEI, per germline. V was trimmed by 1 base and J by 14 bases, leaving 12 bases between them. This CDR3 reads CASSEVRPRKYF. As DNA, the CDR3 is TGTGCCAGCAGTGAAGTGCGGCCGAGGAAGTACTTC. The whole variable domain, remainder taken from reference TRBV2 and TRBJ2-4, is EPEVTQTPSHQVTQMGQEVILRCVPISNHLYFYWYRQILGQKVEFLVSFYNNEISEKSEIFDDQFSVERPDGSNFTLKIRSTKLEDSAMYFCASSEVRPRKYFGAGTRLSVL.

This clonotype was detected only a few times. The gene calls are TRBV5-1 and TRBJ2-3; maybe TRBD2 (5 bases). V was trimmed by 5 bases and J by 6 bases, leaving 13 bases between them. The germline CDR1 and CDR2 sequences are SGHRS and YFSETQ. This CDR3 contains 13 residues. CDR3 loop: CASSLPRGDTQYF. The CDR3 nucleotides read TGCGCCAGCAGTTTACCGCGAGGGGATACGCAGTATTTT.

This clonotype was observed a handful of times. This rearrangement joins TRBV13 to TRBJ1-2; D may be TRBD1 (6 bases). There are 18 residues in the CDR3. Between the trimmed V and J ends, which lost 4 bases and 3 bases, there was a span of 24 bases. Germline lookup yields CDR1 PRHDT and CDR2 FYEKMQ (reference sequence). The CDR3 nucleotides are TGTGCCAGCAGCTCAAGGCGCCAGGGGACCGTGGGCTACTATGGCTACACCTTC. The encoded protein is CASSSRRQGTVGYYGYTF.

The rearrangement uses TRBV20-1 and TRBJ1-4; D possibly corresponds to TRBD1 (5 bases). The CDR3 has 16 amino acids. Trimming removed 6 bases at V and 0 bases at J, with 17 bases between. Germline lookup yields CDR1 DFQATT and CDR2 SNEGSKA (reference sequence). CDR3: CSAPRGQGATNEKLFF. As DNA, the CDR3 is TGCAGTGCCCCACGGGGTCAGGGAGCAACTAATGAAAAACTGTTTTTT.

J is TRBJ2-5 and V is TRBV11-2; D perhaps matches TRBD1 (5 bases). Germline V gene data show CDR1 as SGHAT and CDR2 as FQNNGV. V was cut by 0 bases and J by 7 bases, with 12 bases left in between. The CDR3 is made up of 14 amino acids. The CDR3 sequence: CASSLEAGSGTQYF. CDR3 coding DNA: TGTGCCAGCAGCTTAGAGGCAGGGTCGGGGACCCAGTACTTC.

This clonotype has at least ten counts. CDR3 nucleotide sequence: TGTGCCAGCAGCCAAGAAGAGGGGGGCATCCAAGAGACCCAGTACTTC. It specifies CASSQEEGGIQETQYF. The chain joins TRBV3-1 to TRBJ2-5; D is tentatively TRBD1 or TRBD2 (6 bases each). The ends were cut back, 0 bases at V and 1 base at J, with 12 bases in the middle. The length of the CDR3 is 16 residues. Germline V gives CDR1 LGHDT, CDR2 YNNKEL (reference sequence).